The 3 T cell receptor beta chains listed next were all sequenced from one sample in a study of blood T cell repertoires in COVID-19 (dated by TCRdb to 2020 to 2021). Library construction relied on the immunoSEQ multiplex PCR assay. In TCRdb, the immuneACCESS table is reduced to in-frame sequences with V and J assigned. These tables do not hold every clone; where another copy was compared, an unresolved V gene accounts for under half, and the others remain unexplained. The sample table contains 98,000 or so clones; only one count was recorded for 75% to 90% of them. Clones ranked in the top ten supply more than 4.5% of the sample. The specimen was peripheral blood. These receptors were taken from a man in his 60s with COVID-19, enrolled during active disease.

The V call is TRBV7-3, the J call TRBJ2-1; perhaps TRBD2 as D (5 bases). The CDR3 totals 13 residues. The V and J ends lost 2 bases and 10 bases respectively, with 12 bases between them. CDR1 is SGHTA and CDR2 is FQGTGA in the germline V gene. CDR3 bases: TGTGCCAGCAGCTTATTCACGGGAAGCGAGCAGTTCTTC. It specifies CASSLFTGSEQFF.

V is TRBV11-1 and J is TRBJ2-7; 7 bases map to TRBD1. The CDR3 sequence is 13 residues long. Looked up from germline, CDR1 is SGHAT and CDR2 is FQDESV (reference sequence). V lost 1 base to trimming and J lost 7 bases; unmatched junction nucleotides: 4. Here the CDR3 DNA reads TGTGCCAGCAGCTTAGACCGGGACAGTGAGCAGTACTTC. Translated, it gives CASSLDRDSEQYF.

This chain connects TRBV20-1 to TRBJ1-5, with 11 bases lining up with TRBD1. Germline V gives CDR1 DFQATT, CDR2 SNEGSKA (reference sequence). CDR3 size: 11 residues. The junction had 5 bases not matched to a gene; V was cut back by 3 bases and J by 16 bases. The CDR3 spells CSASGQGAFHF. In nucleotides, the CDR3 is TGCAGTGCTAGTGGACAGGGGGCATTCCATTTT.